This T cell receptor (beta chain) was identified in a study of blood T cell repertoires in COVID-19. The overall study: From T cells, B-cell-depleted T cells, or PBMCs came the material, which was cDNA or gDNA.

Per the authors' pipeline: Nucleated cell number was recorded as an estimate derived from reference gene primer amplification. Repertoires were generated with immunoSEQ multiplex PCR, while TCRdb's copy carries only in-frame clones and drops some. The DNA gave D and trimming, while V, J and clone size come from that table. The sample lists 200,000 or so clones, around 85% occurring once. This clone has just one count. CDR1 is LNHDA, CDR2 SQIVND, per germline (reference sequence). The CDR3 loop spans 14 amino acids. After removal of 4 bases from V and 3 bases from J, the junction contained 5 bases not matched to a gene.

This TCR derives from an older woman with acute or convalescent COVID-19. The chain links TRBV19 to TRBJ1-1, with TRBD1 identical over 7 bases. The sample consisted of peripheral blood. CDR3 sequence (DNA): TGTGCCAGTAGTACTCAAGGGGGCTACACTGAAGCTTTCTTT. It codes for CASSTQGGYTEAFF.